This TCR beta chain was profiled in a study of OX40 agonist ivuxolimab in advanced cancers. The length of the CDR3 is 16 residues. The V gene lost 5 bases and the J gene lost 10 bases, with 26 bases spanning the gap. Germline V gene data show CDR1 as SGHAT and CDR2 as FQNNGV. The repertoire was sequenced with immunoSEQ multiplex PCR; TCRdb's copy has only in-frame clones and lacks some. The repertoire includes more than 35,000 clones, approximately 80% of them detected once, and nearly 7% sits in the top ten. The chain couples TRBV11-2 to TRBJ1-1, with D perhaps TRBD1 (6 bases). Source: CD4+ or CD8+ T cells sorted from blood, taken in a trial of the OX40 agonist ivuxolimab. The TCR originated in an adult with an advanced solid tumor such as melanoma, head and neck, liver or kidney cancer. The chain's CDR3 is CASSHIRRQDRKGAFF. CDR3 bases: TGTGCCAGCAGCCACATACGACGACAGGACCGAAAGGGAGCTTTCTTT. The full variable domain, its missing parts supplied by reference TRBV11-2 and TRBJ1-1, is EAGVAQSPRYKIIEKRQSVAFWCNPISGHATLYWYQQILGQGPKLLIQFQNNGVVDDSQLPKDRFSAERLKGVDSTLKIQPAKLEDSAVYLCASSHIRRQDRKGAFFGQGTRLTVV.